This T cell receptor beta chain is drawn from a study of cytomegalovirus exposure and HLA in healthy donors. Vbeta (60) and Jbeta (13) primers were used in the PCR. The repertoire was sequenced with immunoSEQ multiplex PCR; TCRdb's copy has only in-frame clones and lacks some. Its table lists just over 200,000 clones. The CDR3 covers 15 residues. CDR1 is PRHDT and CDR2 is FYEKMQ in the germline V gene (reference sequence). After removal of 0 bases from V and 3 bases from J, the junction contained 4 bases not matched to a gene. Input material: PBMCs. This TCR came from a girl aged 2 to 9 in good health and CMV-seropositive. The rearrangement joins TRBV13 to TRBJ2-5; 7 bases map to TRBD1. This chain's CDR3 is CASSLGRGNKETQYF. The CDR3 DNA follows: TGTGCCAGCAGCTTAGGCAGGGGGAACAAAGAGACCCAGTACTTC.